This T cell receptor (beta chain) emerged from a study of T-cell memory formation after mild COVID-19. One entry per CDR3 protein, called by TCRdb with MiXCR from the 5' RACE reads. The sample records about 610,000 distinct CDR3 sequences, roughly 17% being singletons. The CDR3 length is 16 residues. Germline-derived CDR1 and CDR2 are SGHAT and FQNNGV. Trimming took off 3 bases at V and 0 bases at J, with 9 bases between the two ends. This clonotype was counted a few times. The sequenced material came from PBMCs or a T cell subset sorted from them (not recorded which). The source is an adult woman who had mild COVID-19 (a few samples of this study predate the infection). Cell type and time point are not known. This rearrangement joins TRBV11-2 to TRBJ2-6; D call uncertain. CDR3 coding DNA: TGTGCCAGCAGCTTCGGACGGAGCTCTGGGGCCAACGTCCTGACTTTC. Its protein product is CASSFGRSSGANVLTF.